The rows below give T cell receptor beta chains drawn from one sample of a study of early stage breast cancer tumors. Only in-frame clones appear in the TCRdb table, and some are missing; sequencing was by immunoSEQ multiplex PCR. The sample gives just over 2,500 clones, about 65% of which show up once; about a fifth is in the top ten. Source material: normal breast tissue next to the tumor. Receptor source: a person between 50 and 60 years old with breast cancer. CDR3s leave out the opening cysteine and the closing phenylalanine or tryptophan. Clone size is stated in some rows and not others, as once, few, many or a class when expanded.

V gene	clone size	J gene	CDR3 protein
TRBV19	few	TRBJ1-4	ASSPGRGLESEKLF
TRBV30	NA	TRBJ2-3	AWRVGWTDTQY
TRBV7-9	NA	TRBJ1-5	ASSPIDGSNQPQH
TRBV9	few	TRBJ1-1	ASSPPGGTGGTEAF
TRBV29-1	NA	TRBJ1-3	SVADGGNTIY
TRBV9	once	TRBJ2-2	ASSVQGENTGELF
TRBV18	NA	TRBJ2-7	ASSPSSHSYEQY
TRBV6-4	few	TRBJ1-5	ASTASRTANQPQH
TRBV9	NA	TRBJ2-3	ASGQGITDTQY
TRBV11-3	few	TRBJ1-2	ASSQGQMEGYT
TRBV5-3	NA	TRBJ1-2	ARSTGILDLWGYT
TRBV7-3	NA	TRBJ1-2	ASSPRDRADYGYT
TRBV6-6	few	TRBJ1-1	ASSPLGGTGTEAF
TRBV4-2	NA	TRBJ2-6	ASSVDSSGANVLT
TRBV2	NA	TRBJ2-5	ASREETQY
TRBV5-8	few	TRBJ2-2	ASSLVPRGTGELF
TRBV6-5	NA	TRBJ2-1	ASSYSSSPYNEQF
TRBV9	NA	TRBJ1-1	ASSVGPRDTEAF
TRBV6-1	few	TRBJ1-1	ASSGPGGMNTEAF
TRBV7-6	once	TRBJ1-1	ASSLDGTNTEAF
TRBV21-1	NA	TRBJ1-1	ASSGATRQGATMNTEAF
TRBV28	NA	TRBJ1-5	ASTAGGDQPQH